This T cell receptor beta chain was captured by sequencing in a study of OX40 agonist ivuxolimab in advanced cancers. About the investigation overall: Ivuxolimab was an agonistic, fully human IgG2 monoclonal antibody directed against OX40 (CD134), a costimulatory receptor. Peripheral TCRbeta sequencing was intended to test whether TCR sequence diversity was altered and clonal T-cell expansion was caused by ivuxolimab. Of the approximately 53 patients in dose escalation, about 20 had hepatocellular carcinoma, approximately 15 had melanoma, 9 had renal cell carcinoma and 9 had head and neck cancer. Intravenous ivuxolimab was administered to patients every 2 weeks at six dose levels: 0.01, 0.1, 0.3, 1.5, 3 and 10 mg/kg. A male proportion of under 85% and a mean age of approximately 61 years, ranging from 23 to 79, were recorded for the dose-escalation cohort. Patients were allowed to have had prior anti-PD-1, anti-PD-L1 or anti-CTLA-4 therapy, and 40% to 45% of the dose-escalation patients had previously received checkpoint inhibitors. The monotherapy dose-escalation portion (N ≈ 56 patients) of the phase I ivuxolimab trial is reported in the paper. Three dose-escalation patients achieved partial responses, one with hepatocellular carcinoma and two with cutaneous melanoma. Study-level results and caveats: In the 0.1-3.0 mg/kg groups, partial responders had among the lowest normalized peripheral clonal expansion, particularly in CD8+ T cells. Which antigens the clonally expanded peripheral T cells were specific for was not determined. On average, CD8+ T cells showed more expanded clones than CD4+ T cells after ivuxolimab. Low levels of normalized T-cell clonal expansion were also shown by some nonresponding patients. At doses of 0.1 to 3.0 mg/kg, clonal expansion of both CD4+ and CD8+ blood T cells was observed from baseline to week 6.

Patients with autoimmune disease history or receiving systemic immunosuppression were excluded from the trial. In every dose cohort, peripheral blood was drawn for TCR sequencing at baseline, cycle 4 day 1, and cycle 7 day 1. The samples were drawn from a first-in-human, open-label, multicenter phase I dose-escalation trial of ivuxolimab. The trial enrolled adults with locally advanced or metastatic head and neck squamous cell, hepatocellular, melanoma or renal cell carcinoma. CD4+ and CD8+ T cells were sorted separately from peripheral blood before TCR sequencing. Genomic DNA was extracted from sorted cells for sequencing of the TCRbeta CDR3 region. The immunoSEQ Assay was used to sequence the TCRbeta CDR3 regions. In its TCRdb copy, this immuneACCESS table keeps in-frame sequences only and misses some clones. Where compared with another copy, unresolved V genes explain less than half of these, and the others have no known cause. The sample includes approximately 74,000 clones, with 80% to 95% observed a single time. The ten top clones hold approximately 0.49% of the sample.

CDR1 LNHDA and CDR2 SQIVND are derived from the germline V gene (reference sequence). From the cysteine up to the phenylalanine, the CDR3 has a length of 15 residues. Only CDR3 DNA is held: 45 bases, read in frame from base 1. Germline trimming: 3 bases from V, 2 bases from J; junction bases outside gene matches: 1. A word on this clone: It lacks a known antigen. Base qualities were left out, and no much larger clone turns up one base away.

The chain is assembled from TRBV19 and TRBJ2-2; 9 middle bases align to TRBD2. This TCR was sampled from an adult with an advanced solid tumor such as melanoma, head and neck, liver or kidney cancer. The sample consisted of CD4+ or CD8+ T cells sorted from blood, taken in a trial of the OX40 agonist ivuxolimab. The CDR3 region has the sequence CASSISGGNTGELFF. The nucleotides read TGTGCCAGTAGTATTAGCGGGGGAAACACCGGGGAGCTGTTTTTT.